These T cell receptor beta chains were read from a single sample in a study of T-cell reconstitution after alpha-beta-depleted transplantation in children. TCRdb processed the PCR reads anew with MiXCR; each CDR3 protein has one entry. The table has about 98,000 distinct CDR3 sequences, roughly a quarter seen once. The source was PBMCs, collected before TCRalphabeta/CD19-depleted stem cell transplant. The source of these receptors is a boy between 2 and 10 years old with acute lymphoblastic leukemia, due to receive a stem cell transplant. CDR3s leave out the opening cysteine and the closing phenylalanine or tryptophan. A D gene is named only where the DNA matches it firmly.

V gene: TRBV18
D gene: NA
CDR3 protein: ASSPIQGTDTQY

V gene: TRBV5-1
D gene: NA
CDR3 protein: ASSNRTSNTGELF

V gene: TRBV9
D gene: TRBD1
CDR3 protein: ASSVGTGDYEQY

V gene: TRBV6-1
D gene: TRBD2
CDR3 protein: ASSQGLAGGWETQY

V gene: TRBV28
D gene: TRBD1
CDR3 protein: ASRSGQGLSDTQY

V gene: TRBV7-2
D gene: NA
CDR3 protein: ASSRWDSYNEQF

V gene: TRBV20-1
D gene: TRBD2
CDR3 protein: SAREPSGSRSYEQY

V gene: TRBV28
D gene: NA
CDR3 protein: ASSAPSSYNEQF

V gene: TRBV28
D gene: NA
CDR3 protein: ASSFRVETQY

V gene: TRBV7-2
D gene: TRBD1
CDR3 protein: ASSLATGNYGYT

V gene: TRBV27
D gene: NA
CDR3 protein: AHTGGRGRGQPQH

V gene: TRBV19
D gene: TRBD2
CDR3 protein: ASSIPASGGASNTGELF

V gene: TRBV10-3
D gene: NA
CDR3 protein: AIRGNGEGPNTEAF

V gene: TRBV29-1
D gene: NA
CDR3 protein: SVDKSNEQF

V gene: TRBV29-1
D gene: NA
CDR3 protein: SVEVNSGQETQY

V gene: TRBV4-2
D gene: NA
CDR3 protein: ASSQDLEVSYNEQF

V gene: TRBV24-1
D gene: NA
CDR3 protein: ATRSSFKVPDTQY

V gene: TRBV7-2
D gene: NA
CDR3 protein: ASSSQDTQY

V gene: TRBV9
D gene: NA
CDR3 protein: ASSVQPGAEAF

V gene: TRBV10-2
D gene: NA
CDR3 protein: ASTSGPRWGTSEQF

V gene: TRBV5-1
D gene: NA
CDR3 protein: ASSLRFSYEQY

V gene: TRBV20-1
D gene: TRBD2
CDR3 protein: SASFSGGTDTQY

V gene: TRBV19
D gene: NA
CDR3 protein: ASSFRTRTGYT

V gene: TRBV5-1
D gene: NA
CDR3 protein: ASSGGSGALDTQY

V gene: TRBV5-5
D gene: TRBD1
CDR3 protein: ASSLRTIPTGVTYEQY

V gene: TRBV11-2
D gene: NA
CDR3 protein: ASSPKGSRGGGENEQF

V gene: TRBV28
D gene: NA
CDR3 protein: ASSNLRSGGGETQY

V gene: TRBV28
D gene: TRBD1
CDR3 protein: ASSRGTGGNQPQH

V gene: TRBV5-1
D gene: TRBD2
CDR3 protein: ASGLAEGYEQF

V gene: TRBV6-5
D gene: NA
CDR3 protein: ASSYRQGRTGELF

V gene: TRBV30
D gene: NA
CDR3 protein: AWSPQGEAF

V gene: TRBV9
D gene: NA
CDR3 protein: ASSALSGGPLYEQY

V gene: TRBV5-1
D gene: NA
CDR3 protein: ASSFSGLTGELF

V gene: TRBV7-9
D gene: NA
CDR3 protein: ASSLPAENYGYT

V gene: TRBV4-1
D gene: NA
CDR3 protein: ASSPLRDNEQF

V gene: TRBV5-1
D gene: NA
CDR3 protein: ASSSTYDTPGELF

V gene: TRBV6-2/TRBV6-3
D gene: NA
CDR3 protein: ASSRLEFDGYT

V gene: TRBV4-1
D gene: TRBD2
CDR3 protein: ASSSGTSGEETQY

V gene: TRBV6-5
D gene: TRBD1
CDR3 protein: ASSSGTGGAGAF

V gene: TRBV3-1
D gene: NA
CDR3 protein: ASSQEATSAF

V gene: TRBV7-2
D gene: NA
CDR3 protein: PSSPVAEGPRETQY